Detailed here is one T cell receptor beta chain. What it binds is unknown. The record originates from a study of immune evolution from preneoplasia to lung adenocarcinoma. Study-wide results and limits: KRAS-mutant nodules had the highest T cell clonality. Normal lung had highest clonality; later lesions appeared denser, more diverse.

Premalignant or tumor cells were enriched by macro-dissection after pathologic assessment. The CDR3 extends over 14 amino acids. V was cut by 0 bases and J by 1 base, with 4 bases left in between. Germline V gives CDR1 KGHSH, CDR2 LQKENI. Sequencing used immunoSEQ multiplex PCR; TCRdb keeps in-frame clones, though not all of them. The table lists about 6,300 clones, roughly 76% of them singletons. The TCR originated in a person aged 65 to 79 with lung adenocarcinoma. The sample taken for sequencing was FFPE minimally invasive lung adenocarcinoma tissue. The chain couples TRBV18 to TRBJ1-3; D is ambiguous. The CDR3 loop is CASSPPGSGNTIYF. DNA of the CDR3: TGTGCCAGCTCACCACCGGGGTCTGGAAACACCATATATTTT.